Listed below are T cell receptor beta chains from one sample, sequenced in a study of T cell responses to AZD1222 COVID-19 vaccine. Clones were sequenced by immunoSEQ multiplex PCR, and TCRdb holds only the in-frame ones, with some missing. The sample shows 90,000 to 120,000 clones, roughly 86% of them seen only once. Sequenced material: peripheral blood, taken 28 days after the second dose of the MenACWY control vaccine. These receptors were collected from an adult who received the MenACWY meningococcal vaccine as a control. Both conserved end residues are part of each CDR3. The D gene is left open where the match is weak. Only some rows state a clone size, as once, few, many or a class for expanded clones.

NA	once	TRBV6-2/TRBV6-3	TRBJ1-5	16	TGTGCCAGCAGTTACTCGATGTACAGTAGCAATCAGCCCCAGCATTTT	CASSYSMYSSNQPQHF
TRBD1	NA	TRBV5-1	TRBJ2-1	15	TGCGCCAGCAACACACACTACAGGGGGGACAATGAGCAGTTCTTC	CASNTHYRGDNEQFF
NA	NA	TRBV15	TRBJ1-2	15	TGTGCCACCAGCAGAGATCGGACAGTCTACTATGGCTACACCTTC	CATSRDRTVYYGYTF
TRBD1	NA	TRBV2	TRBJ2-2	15	TGTGCCAGCAGAGAAGGGGGCGGGAACACCGGGGAGCTGTTTTTT	CASREGGGNTGELFF
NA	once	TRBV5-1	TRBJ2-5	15	TGCGCCAGCAGCTATAACCCTTCGGGGCAAGAGACCCAGTACTTC	CASSYNPSGQETQYF
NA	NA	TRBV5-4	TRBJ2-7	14	TGTGCCAGCAGCTTGGGACCGGACTCCTACGAGCAGTACTTC	CASSLGPDSYEQYF
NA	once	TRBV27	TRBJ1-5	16	TGTGCCAGCAGTTTTTCCGGGGTATATAGCAATCAGCCCCAGCATTTT	CASSFSGVYSNQPQHF
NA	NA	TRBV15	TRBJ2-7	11	TGTGCCACCAGTAACTTTTACGAGCAGTACTTC	CATSNFYEQYF
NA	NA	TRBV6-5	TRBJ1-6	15	TGTGCCAGCAGGGCGGGGGGGGCCCGTAATTCACCCCTCCACTTT	CASRAGGARNSPLHF
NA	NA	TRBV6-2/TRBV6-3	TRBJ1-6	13	TGTGCCAGCAGTTGGCCAGGCGTTTCACCCCTCCACTTT	CASSWPGVSPLHF
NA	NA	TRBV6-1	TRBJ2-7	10	TGTGCCAGCAGTGACGGTGAGCAGTACTTC	CASSDGEQYF
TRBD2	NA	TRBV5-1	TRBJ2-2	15	TGCGCCAGCAGTGATGCGGGGGGGAACACCGGGGAGCTGTTTTTT	CASSDAGGNTGELFF
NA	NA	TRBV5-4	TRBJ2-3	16	TGTGCCAGCAGCTACGGACTACCCCTCAGCACAGATACGCAGTATTTT	CASSYGLPLSTDTQYF
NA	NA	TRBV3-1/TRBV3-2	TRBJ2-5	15	TGTGCCAGCAGCCAAACATCTAGAGGCACACAGACCCAGTACTTC	CASSQTSRGTQTQYF
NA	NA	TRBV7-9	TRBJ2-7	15	TGTGCCAGCACCTACGACGCCGGCAGGGCCAGCGAGCAGTACTTC	CASTYDAGRASEQYF
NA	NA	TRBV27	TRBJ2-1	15	TGTGCCAGCAGTTTGACGGGGGCTTGGGTAAATGAGCAGTTCTTC	CASSLTGAWVNEQFF
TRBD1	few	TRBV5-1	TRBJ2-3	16	TGCGCCAGCAGCTTGGGGTTTGGGACAGGGGAAGATACGCAGTATTTT	CASSLGFGTGEDTQYF
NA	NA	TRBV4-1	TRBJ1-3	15	TGCGCCAGCAGCCAAGAAGACAGGACTGGAAACACCATATATTTT	CASSQEDRTGNTIYF
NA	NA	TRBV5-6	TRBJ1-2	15	TGTGCCAGCAGCCCAGAACAGGTTCGGGGCGCCGGCTACACCTTC	CASSPEQVRGAGYTF
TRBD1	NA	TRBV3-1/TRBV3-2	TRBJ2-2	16	TGTGCCAGCAGCCCAAGACAGGGTTCTTTCACCGGGGAGCTGTTTTTT	CASSPRQGSFTGELFF
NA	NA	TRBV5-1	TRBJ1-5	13	TGCGCCAGCAGCTTGGGTCAGAATCAGCCCCAGCATTTT	CASSLGQNQPQHF
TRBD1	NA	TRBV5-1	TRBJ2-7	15	TGCGCCAGCAGCTTGTCGGGACAGGGAGGGCGTGAGCAGTACTTC	CASSLSGQGGREQYF
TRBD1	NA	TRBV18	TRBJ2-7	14	TGTGCCAGCTCCCCTGACAGGGGCTCCTACAAGCAGTACTTC	CASSPDRGSYKQYF
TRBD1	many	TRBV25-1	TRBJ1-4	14	TGTGCCAGCAGTGGTGGGACAGGGAAGGAAAAACTGTTTTTT	CASSGGTGKEKLFF
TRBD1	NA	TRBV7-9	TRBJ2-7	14	TGTGCCAGCAGCTTATGGGCAGGGGGCAATCGGCAGTACTTC	CASSLWAGGNRQYF
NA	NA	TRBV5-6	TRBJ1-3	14	TGTGCCAGCAGCTTGGGAGTAGGGGGAAACACCATATATTTT	CASSLGVGGNTIYF
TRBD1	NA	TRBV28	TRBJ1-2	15	TGTGCCAGCAGTTCCCAAACAGGGGGCAACTATGGCTACACCTTC	CASSSQTGGNYGYTF
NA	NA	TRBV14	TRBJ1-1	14	TGTGCCAGCAGCCAAGAGATGGCGAACACTGAAGCTTTCTTT	CASSQEMANTEAFF
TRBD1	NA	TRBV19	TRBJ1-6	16	TGTGCCAGTAGAGGGGGCAGGAGCTCCTATAATTCACCCCTCCACTTT	CASRGGRSSYNSPLHF
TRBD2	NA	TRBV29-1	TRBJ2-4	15	TGCAGCGCCTTCGGCGGCGGGGGGCTTGGAAACATTCAGTACTTC	CSAFGGGGLGNIQYF
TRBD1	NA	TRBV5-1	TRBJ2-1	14	TGCGCCAGCGGGACAGGGCAATCCTACAATGAGCAGTTCTTC	CASGTGQSYNEQFF
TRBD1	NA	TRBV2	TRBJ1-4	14	TGTGCCAGCAGACACAGGGGGCCAGATGAAAAACTGTTTTTT	CASRHRGPDEKLFF
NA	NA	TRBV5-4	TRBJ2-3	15	TGTGCCAGCAGCTTGGCCAAGGGTAGCACAGATACGCAGTATTTT	CASSLAKGSTDTQYF
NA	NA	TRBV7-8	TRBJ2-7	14	TGTGCCAGCAGCCGAAGATCCAGGGCCTACGAGCAGTACTTC	CASSRRSRAYEQYF
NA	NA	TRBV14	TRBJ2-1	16	TGTGCCAGCAGCCAAGATGTCGGGGGCTCCTACAATGAGCAGTTCTTC	CASSQDVGGSYNEQFF
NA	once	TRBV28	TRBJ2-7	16	TGTGCCAGCAGCCAAACCGGGACTGGGGTATGGTACGAGCAGTACTTC	CASSQTGTGVWYEQYF
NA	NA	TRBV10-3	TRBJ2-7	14	TGTGCCATCAGCCCCGACAAGGACCCCTACGAGCAGTACTTC	CAISPDKDPYEQYF
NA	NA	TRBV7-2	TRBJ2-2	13	TGTGCCAGCAGCCCTCCGCCCACCGGGGAGCTGTTTTTT	CASSPPPTGELFF
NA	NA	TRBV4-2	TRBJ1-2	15	TGTGCCAGCAGCCAACCGGGATCCCAGTACTATGGCTACACCTTC	CASSQPGSQYYGYTF
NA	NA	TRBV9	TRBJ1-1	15	TGTGCCAGCAGCGCCGAAGGGGGAGGCCTAACTGAAGCTTTCTTT	CASSAEGGGLTEAFF
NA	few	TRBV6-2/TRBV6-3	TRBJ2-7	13	TGTGCCAGCAGTGCCGGGGCCTTATACGAGCAGTACTTC	CASSAGALYEQYF
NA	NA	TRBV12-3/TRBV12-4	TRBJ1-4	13	TGTGCCAGCACGGAGGGTGTTAATGAAAAACTGTTTTTT	CASTEGVNEKLFF
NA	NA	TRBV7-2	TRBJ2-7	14	TGTGCCAGCAGCCCCTCCGGGGATGGGGTCGAGCAGTACTTC	CASSPSGDGVEQYF
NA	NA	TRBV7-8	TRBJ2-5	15	TGTGCCAGCAGCCTATTGATGGGCGGAAAAGAGACCCAGTACTTC	CASSLLMGGKETQYF
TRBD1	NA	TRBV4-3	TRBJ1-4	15	TGCGCCAGCAGCCAAGATATAGACAGGGGGGAAAAACTGTTTTTT	CASSQDIDRGEKLFF
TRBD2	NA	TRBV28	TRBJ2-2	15	TGTGCCAGCTCCCTCGCGGGGGGGTTGACCGGGGAGCTGTTTTTT	CASSLAGGLTGELFF